The 21 T cell receptor beta chains presented below share a single source sample, sequenced in a study of cytomegalovirus exposure and HLA in healthy donors. Primers: 60 Vbeta forward and 13 Jbeta reverse. Clones were sequenced by immunoSEQ multiplex PCR, and TCRdb holds only the in-frame ones, with some missing. In the table there are 150,000 to 200,000 clones, around 83% of which are singletons. The sample consisted of PBMCs. All receptors come from a woman between 50 and 59 years old in good health and CMV-seropositive.

The J gene is TRBJ2-5, the V gene TRBV19, with D possibly TRBD2 on 6 matching bases. This CDR3 spans 14 amino acids. Germline V lookup: CDR1 LNHDA, CDR2 SQIVND (reference sequence). The V and J ends lost 4 bases and 4 bases respectively, with 13 bases between them. CDR3 nucleotides: TGTGCCAGTAGTACCCCGGGACTGATAGAGACCCAGTACTTC. This sequence encodes CASSTPGLIETQYF.

The rearrangement joins TRBV7-8 to TRBJ2-5; D unclear. The CDR3 totals 13 residues. CDR1 and CDR2 (germline): SGHVS, FQNEAQ. The ends were cut back, 5 bases at V and 4 bases at J, with 11 bases in the middle. The CDR3: CASSQSLPETQYF. The CDR3 DNA sequence: TGTGCCAGCAGCCAGTCCCTCCCAGAGACCCAGTACTTC.

This chain connects TRBV7-2 to TRBJ2-1; possibly TRBD1 for D (5 bases). Trimming shortened V by 4 bases and J by 4 bases, and 8 bases separated the two germline ends. The germline CDR1 and CDR2 sequences are SGHTA and FQGNSA. This CDR3 contains 13 residues. The CDR3, as DNA: TGTGCCAGCAGCTCACAGGTGTACAATGAGCAGTTCTTC. Translating gives CASSSQVYNEQFF.

The CDR3 DNA is TGTGCCAGCAGTTCAGCTGGTGGCAGGGGAACCATTCAGTACTTC. This translates into CASSSAGGRGTIQYF. V is TRBV28 and J is TRBJ2-4, with D possibly TRBD1 on 6 matching bases. Germline values: CDR1 MDHEN, CDR2 SYDVKM. Deletions cut 4 bases from V and 9 bases from J, with 19 bases between. CDR3 length: 15 amino acids.

The V gene is TRBV11-2, the J gene TRBJ2-7; 12 bases fit TRBD2. Germline V gene sequence: CDR1 SGHAT, CDR2 FQNNGV. J lost 2 bases, V lost 2 bases, and 10 bases had no gene match. The CDR3 spans 18 residues. The CDR3 region has the DNA TGTGCCAGCAGCTTAAAAGCCCGACTAGCGGGGGAAGCCTACGAGCAGTACTTC. This codes for CASSLKARLAGEAYEQYF.

This clone turned up a few times. One junction end disagrees with the germline gene, perhaps due to a read error. The rearrangement links TRBV5-4 to TRBJ2-6; D perhaps matches TRBD1 (5 bases). In germline, CDR1 is SGHNT, CDR2 YYREEE (reference sequence). The CDR3 runs 16 residues. The DNA of the CDR3 is TGTGCCAGCAGCTTGACTCGACAGACTGGGGCCAACGGCCTGACTTTC. Amino acids: CASSLTRQTGANGLTF.

This chain uses TRBV25-1 with TRBJ2-2, with a possible D match to TRBD1 (6 bases). V gave up 6 bases and J gave up 6 bases, with 20 bases separating them. The CDR3 is made up of 16 amino acids. Germline values: CDR1 MGHDK, CDR2 SYGVNS. CDR3 DNA: TGTGCCAGCAGAGTACAAAAAGGGGGTAGCGCCGGGGAGCTGTTTTTT. This sequence encodes CASRVQKGGSAGELFF.

The V and J genes are TRBV18 and TRBJ2-7; no clear D gene. Germline values: CDR1 KGHSH, CDR2 LQKENI. The V gene lost 2 bases and the J gene lost 6 bases, with 11 bases spanning the gap. This CDR3 contains 13 residues. CDR3 protein: CASSPDLEREQYF. CDR3 sequence (DNA): TGTGCCAGCTCACCAGACCTAGAACGCGAGCAGTACTTC.

CDR3 bases: TGTGCCATCAGTGAAGGACAGGGAAAACTTGAGCAGTTCTTC. Residues: CAISEGQGKLEQFF. The chain couples TRBV10-3 to TRBJ2-1, with TRBD1 matching 8 bases. The CDR3 length is 14 residues. Per the germline V gene, CDR1 is ENHRY and CDR2 is SYGVKD. Trimming at V came to 3 bases and at J to 9 bases, leaving 7 bases not matched to a gene.

This chain connects TRBV15 to TRBJ2-5; no definite D call. The DNA end is more similar to TRBJ2-7, so the J call may be wrong. Germline CDR1 and CDR2: LNHNV and YYDKDF (reference sequence). The CDR3 is 13 residues long. CDR3 loop: CATSRGAAYEQYF. The CDR3 DNA sequence: TGTGCCACCAGCAGAGGGGCCGCCTACGAGCAGTACTTC.

The V gene is TRBV27, the J gene TRBJ2-7; tentative D call: TRBD1 (6 bases). This CDR3 has 14 amino acids. Trimming took 5 bases from V and 0 from J, leaving 11 bases between them. Germline CDR1 and CDR2: MNHEY and SMNVEV (reference sequence). CDR3 region: CASSRTDSSYEQYF. The CDR3 DNA sequence: TGTGCCAGCAGTCGGACAGATAGCTCCTACGAGCAGTACTTC.

The chain links TRBV5-1 to TRBJ2-7; 7 bases fit TRBD2. Germline loops: CDR1 SGHRS, CDR2 YFSETQ. The CDR3 is 15 amino acids. V lost 2 bases to trimming and J lost 0 bases; unmatched junction nucleotides: 5. The CDR3 DNA reads as TGCGCCAGCAGCTTAGTAGCGGGTAGCTCCTACGAGCAGTACTTC. It encodes CASSLVAGSSYEQYF.

The chain recombines TRBV5-1 with TRBJ2-5; D is perhaps TRBD2 (7 bases). The CDR3 sequence is 15 residues long. Germline loops: CDR1 SGHRS, CDR2 YFSETQ. V was cut by 6 bases and J by 1 base, with 16 bases left in between. The CDR3 is CASTPTGGPQETQYF. The CDR3 region has the DNA TGCGCCAGCACCCCTACGGGGGGCCCCCAAGAGACCCAGTACTTC.

The rearrangement links TRBV4-1 to TRBJ2-2, with 9 bases matching TRBD2. The CDR3 runs to 17 residues. J gave up 4 bases and V 1 base, and 7 bases lay outside the gene matches. CDR1 MGHRA and CDR2 YSYEKL come from the germline V gene. The DNA for the CDR3 is TGCGCCAGCAGCCAAGGTAGCGGGAGATTCGGCACCGGGGAGCTGTTTTTT. Translated: CASSQGSGRFGTGELFF.

The chain couples TRBV13 to TRBJ2-1, with 14 bases matching TRBD2. Germline V lookup: CDR1 PRHDT, CDR2 FYEKMQ (reference sequence). This CDR3 is built from 17 residues. The J segment lost 4 bases and the V segment lost 5 bases, leaving 7 bases of the junction unmatched. The CDR3 nucleotides are TGTGCCAGCAGCCCAGGGACTAGCGGGAGTCGATACAATGAGCAGTTCTTC. It is translated as CASSPGTSGSRYNEQFF.

This clone appeared a few times. The CDR3 bases are TGTGCCAGCAGCGGCGGGACAGGGGGCATCCACGAGCAGTACTTC. This codes for CASSGGTGGIHEQYF. This chain links TRBV5-4 with TRBJ2-7, with TRBD1 identical over 12 bases. Germline CDR1 is SGHNT and CDR2 is YYREEE (reference sequence). J gave up 5 bases and V 4 bases, and 7 bases lay outside the gene matches. The CDR3 is made up of 15 amino acids.

The rearrangement uses TRBV2 and TRBJ2-3; D unclear. CDR1 SNHLY and CDR2 FYNNEI come from the germline V gene. V lost 6 bases and J lost 3, with 7 bases in between. The length of the CDR3 is 12 residues. CDR3 residues: CASSPSTDTQYF. DNA of the CDR3: TGTGCCAGCAGCCCGAGTACAGATACGCAGTATTTT.

CDR3 bases: TGTGCCAGCAGTCGACAGGGGCGGTCTAGGAACGAGCAGTACTTC. This encodes CASSRQGRSRNEQYF. The chain has TRBV27 and TRBJ2-7; 8 nucleotides agree with TRBD1. The CDR3 covers 15 residues. The J segment lost 5 bases and the V segment lost 5 bases, leaving 11 bases of the junction unmatched. Germline values: CDR1 MNHEY, CDR2 SMNVEV (reference sequence).

V gene TRBV19 combines with J gene TRBJ1-5, with 7 bases matching TRBD1. Per germline, CDR1 LNHDA and CDR2 SQIVND (reference sequence). The CDR3 covers 14 residues. Germline trimming cut 10 bases from V and 1 base from J; bases unmatched to any gene: 7. The DNA of the CDR3 is TGTGCCACCTCCCCACAGGGGAGCAATCAGCCCCAGCATTTT. Translating gives CATSPQGSNQPQHF.

J is TRBJ2-3 and V is TRBV13, with D hard to call. The V gene's germline CDR1 is PRHDT and CDR2 FYEKMQ (reference sequence). The CDR3 is 14 amino acids. V was trimmed by 0 bases and J by 8 bases, leaving 12 bases between them. In DNA, the CDR3 is TGTGCCAGCAGCTTAGGGACACCGTCCCGTACGCAGTATTTT. Protein product: CASSLGTPSRTQYF.

The rearrangement links TRBV30 to TRBJ1-5; no reliable D call. Trimming removed 0 bases from V and 5 bases from J, with 8 bases in between. The CDR3 totals 13 residues. In germline, CDR1 is GTSNPN, CDR2 SVGIG (reference sequence). The CDR3 loop reads CAWSVQEDQPQHF. CDR3 DNA sequence: TGTGCCTGGAGTGTCCAGGAAGATCAGCCCCAGCATTTT.